The sequence of this TCR beta chain was determined in a study of neurological immune-mediated disorders. Whole-study findings and limits: The most TCR clonal expansion was seen in HTLV-1-associated myelopathy, and the least was seen in multiple sclerosis, which fell below healthy controls.

This clonotype was observed many times. No antigen is known for it. CDR3 size: 15 residues. Trimming took 3 bases from V and 6 from J; bases not matched to a gene: 9. CDR1 is SGHVS and CDR2 is FQNEAQ in the germline V gene. Using its own MiXCR run on the 5' RACE reads, TCRdb lists one record per CDR3 protein. Seen here are about 66,000 distinct CDR3 sequences, 4.8% observed once, and the top ten hold 2.2%. The J gene is TRBJ2-5, the V gene TRBV7-8; TRBD1 agrees at 8 bases. The sequenced sample was PBMCs. This receptor was taken from a woman in her seventies with multiple sclerosis. The CDR3 bases are TGTGCCAGCAGCTTCCCGGACAGGGAGATACAGACCCAGTACTTC. It codes for CASSFPDREIQTQYF. Complete variable domain (other parts from reference TRBV7-8 and TRBJ2-5): GAGVSQSPRYKVAKRGQDVALRCDPISGHVSLFWYQQALGQGPEFLTYFQNEAQLDKSGLPSDRFFAERPEGSVSTLKIQRTQQEDSAVYLCASSFPDREIQTQYFGPGTRLLVL.